Listed here are 2 T cell receptor beta chains from one sample, sequenced in a study of early T cells in non-severe SARS-CoV-2 infection. TCRdb ran MiXCR on the 5' RACE reads and lists one entry per CDR3 protein. This table has tens of thousands of distinct CDR3 sequences, 4.5% to 5.5% appearing once. Sequencing input: whole blood. Every receptor here comes from an adult who was a healthcare worker with PCR-confirmed SARS-CoV-2 infection or an uninfected control (not recorded which).

The chain recombines TRBV2 with TRBJ2-1; 11 bases line up with TRBD2. CDR3 length: 19 amino acids. V lost 8 bases and J lost 0; bases outside the gene matches: 15. CDR1 and CDR2 from the germline V gene are SNHLY and FYNNEI. The CDR3 DNA is TGTGCCAGCTCATCACTAGCGGGAGCGCGGGGGAGCTCCTACAATGAGCAGTTCTTC. This gives the protein CASSSLAGARGSSYNEQFF.

Ten or more counts support this clonotype. CDR3: CASSPRPGLAGGMGEQFF. The DNA for the CDR3 is TGTGCCAGTAGTCCCCGGCCAGGACTAGCGGGGGGAATGGGGGAGCAGTTCTTC. This sequence joins TRBV19 and TRBJ2-1; TRBD2 agrees at 14 bases. The CDR3 consists of 18 residues. The V gene's germline CDR1 is LNHDA and CDR2 SQIVND (reference sequence). V dropped 5 bases and J dropped 10; count of bases not matched to a gene: 16.